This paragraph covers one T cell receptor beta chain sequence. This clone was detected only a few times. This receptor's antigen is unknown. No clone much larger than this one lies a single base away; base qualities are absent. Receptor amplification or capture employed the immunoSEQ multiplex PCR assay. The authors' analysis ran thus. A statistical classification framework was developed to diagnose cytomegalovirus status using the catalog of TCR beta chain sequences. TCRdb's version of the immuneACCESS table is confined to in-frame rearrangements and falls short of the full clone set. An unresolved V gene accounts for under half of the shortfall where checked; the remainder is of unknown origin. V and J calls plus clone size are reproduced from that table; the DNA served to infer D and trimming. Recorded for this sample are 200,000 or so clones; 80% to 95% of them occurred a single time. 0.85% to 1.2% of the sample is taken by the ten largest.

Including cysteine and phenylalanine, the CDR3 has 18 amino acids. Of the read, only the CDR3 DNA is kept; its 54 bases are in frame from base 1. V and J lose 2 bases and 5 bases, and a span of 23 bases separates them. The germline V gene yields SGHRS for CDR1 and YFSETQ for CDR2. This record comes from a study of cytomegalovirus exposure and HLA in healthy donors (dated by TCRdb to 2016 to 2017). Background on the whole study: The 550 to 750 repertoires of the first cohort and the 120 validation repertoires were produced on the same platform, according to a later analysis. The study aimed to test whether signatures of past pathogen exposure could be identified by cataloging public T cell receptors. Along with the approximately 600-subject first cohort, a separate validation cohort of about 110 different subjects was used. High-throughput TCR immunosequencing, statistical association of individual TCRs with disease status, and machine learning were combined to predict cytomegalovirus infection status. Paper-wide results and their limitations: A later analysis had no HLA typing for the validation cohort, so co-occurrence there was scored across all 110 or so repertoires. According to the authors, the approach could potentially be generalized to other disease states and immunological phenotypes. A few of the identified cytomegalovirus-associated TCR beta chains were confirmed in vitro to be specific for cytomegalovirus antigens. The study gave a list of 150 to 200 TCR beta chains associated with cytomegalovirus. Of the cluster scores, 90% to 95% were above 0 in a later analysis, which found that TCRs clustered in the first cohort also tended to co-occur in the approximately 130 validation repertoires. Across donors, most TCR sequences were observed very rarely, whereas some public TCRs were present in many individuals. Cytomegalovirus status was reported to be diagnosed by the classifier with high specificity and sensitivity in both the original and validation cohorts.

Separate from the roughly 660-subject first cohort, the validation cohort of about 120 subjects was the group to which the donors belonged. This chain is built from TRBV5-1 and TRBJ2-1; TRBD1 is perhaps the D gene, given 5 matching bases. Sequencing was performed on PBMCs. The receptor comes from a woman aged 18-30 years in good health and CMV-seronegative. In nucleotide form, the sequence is TGCGCCAGCAGCTTCCAACCAATCCAGGGTTTGACAAACAATGAGCAGTTCTTC. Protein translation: CASSFQPIQGLTNNEQFF.